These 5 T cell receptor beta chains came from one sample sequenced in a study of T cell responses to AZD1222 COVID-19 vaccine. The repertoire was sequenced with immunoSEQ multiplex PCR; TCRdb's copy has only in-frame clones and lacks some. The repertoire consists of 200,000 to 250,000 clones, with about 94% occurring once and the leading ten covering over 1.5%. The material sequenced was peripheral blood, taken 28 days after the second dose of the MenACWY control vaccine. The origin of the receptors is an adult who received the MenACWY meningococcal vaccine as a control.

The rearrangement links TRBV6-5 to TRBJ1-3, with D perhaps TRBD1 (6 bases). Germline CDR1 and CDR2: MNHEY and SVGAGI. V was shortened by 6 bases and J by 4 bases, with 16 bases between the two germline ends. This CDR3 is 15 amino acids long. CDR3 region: CASRAGVSFGNTIYF. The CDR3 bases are TGTGCCAGCAGGGCAGGGGTATCATTCGGAAACACCATATATTTT.

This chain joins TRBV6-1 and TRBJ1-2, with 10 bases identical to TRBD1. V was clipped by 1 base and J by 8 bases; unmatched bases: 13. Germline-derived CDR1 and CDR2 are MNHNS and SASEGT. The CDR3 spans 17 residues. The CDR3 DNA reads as TGTGCCAGCAGTGAAGTACAGGGACAGGGGAGGAATCGAGGCTACACCTTC. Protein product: CASSEVQGQGRNRGYTF.

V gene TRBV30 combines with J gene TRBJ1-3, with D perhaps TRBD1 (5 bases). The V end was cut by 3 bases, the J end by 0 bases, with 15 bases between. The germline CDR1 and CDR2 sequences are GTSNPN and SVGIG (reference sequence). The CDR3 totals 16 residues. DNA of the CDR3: TGTGCCTGGAGCCGAAGGGGAGGGCCCTCTGGAAACACCATATATTTT. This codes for CAWSRRGGPSGNTIYF.

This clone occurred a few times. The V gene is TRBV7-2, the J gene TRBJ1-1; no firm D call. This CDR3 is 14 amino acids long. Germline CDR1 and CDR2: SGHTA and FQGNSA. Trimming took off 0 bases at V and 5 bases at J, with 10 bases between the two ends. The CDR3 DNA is TGTGCCAGCAGCTTAGCGGGGAGTGGTACTGAAGCTTTCTTT. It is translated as CASSLAGSGTEAFF.

CDR3 in amino acids: CASSLDGGLYEQYF. The CDR3 DNA reads TGTGCCAGCAGCTTAGACGGGGGGCTCTACGAGCAGTACTTC. This chain connects TRBV7-2 to TRBJ2-7, with D possibly matching TRBD2 (7 bases). This CDR3 comprises 14 residues. Trimming removed 1 base from V and 3 bases from J, with 10 bases in between. Germline CDR1 is SGHTA and CDR2 is FQGNSA.